This TCR beta chain was sequenced for a study of lymphopenia after photon versus proton radiotherapy. Findings and limits, study-wide: Photon-treated patients lost naive T cells and TCR diversity; proton-treated stayed stable. Oligoclonal CD8+ Temra expansion after nadir drove photon patients' diversity drop.

Using immunoSEQ multiplex PCR, the repertoire was profiled, and TCRdb retains in-frame clones only, with some absent. The table has about 34,000 clones, 84% seen once. About this clone itself: Antigen unknown.

The starting material was peripheral blood, obtained from a patient treated with proton-based radiotherapy. This TCR was recovered from a woman in her 70s with pancreatic cancer.

The CDR3 nucleotides are TGTGCCAGCAGCTCTTCGACTAGCGGAAGGAACACAGATACGCAGTATTTT. Translating it yields CASSSSTSGRNTDTQYF. The gene calls are TRBV5-4 and TRBJ2-3; 9 bases are a match to TRBD2. Germline CDR1 and CDR2: SGHNT and YYREEE (reference sequence). J gave up 2 bases and V 3 bases, and 10 bases lay outside the gene matches. The CDR3 is made up of 17 amino acids.